What follows are 20 T cell receptor beta chains derived from one specimen sequenced in a study of blood T cell repertoires in COVID-19. Using immunoSEQ multiplex PCR, the repertoire was profiled, and TCRdb retains in-frame clones only, with some absent. The repertoire includes more than 200,000 clones, about 89% of them detected once, and less than 2.5% sits in the top ten. What was sequenced was PBMCs or T cells enriched from blood (not recorded which). These receptors were collected from a woman aged 18-30 years who had recovered from COVID-19.

The genes are TRBV6-5 and TRBJ1-2; 11 bases match TRBD1. The CDR3 runs to 15 residues. The junction had 8 bases not matched to a gene; V was cut back by 7 bases and J by 4 bases. In germline, CDR1 is MNHEY, CDR2 SVGAGI. The CDR3 loop is CASTDSGTGGYGYTF. In DNA form, the CDR3 reads TGTGCCAGCACAGATTCCGGGACAGGGGGCTATGGCTACACCTTC.

This chain uses TRBV5-1 with TRBJ2-7; a possible D gene is TRBD1 (6 bases). CDR1 and CDR2 (germline): SGHRS, YFSETQ. With 4 bases removed from V and 3 bases from J, the gap between germline ends came to 11 bases. The CDR3 has 13 amino acids. The CDR3 coding sequence is TGCGCCAGCAGCAGGGACATATTCTACGAGCAGTACTTC. This codes for CASSRDIFYEQYF. Based on the CDR3 plus reference TRBV5-1 and TRBJ2-7, the full variable domain is KAGVTQTPRYLIKTRGQQVTLSCSPISGHRSVSWYQQTPGQGLQFLFEYFSETQRNKGNFPGRFSGRQFSNSRSEMNVSTLELGDSALYLCASSRDIFYEQYFGPGTRLTVT.

This chain links TRBV18 with TRBJ1-2; unclear D gene. The V end was cut by 2 bases, the J end by 0 bases, with 7 bases between. The CDR3 is 14 amino acids. Germline V lookup: CDR1 KGHSH, CDR2 LQKENI. The CDR3 nucleotides read TGTGCCAGCTCACCAGCTACTTCTAACTATGGCTACACCTTC. Translated, it gives CASSPATSNYGYTF.

This clone was seen just once. The rearrangement links TRBV7-5 to TRBJ1-1; the DNA was not compared with TRBD1, the D call given in the table. TRBV7-5 is a known pseudogene. This CDR3 is 16 amino acids long. CDR3 DNA: TGTGCCAGAAGCCGATCGGACAGGCGGGTGAACACTGAAGCTTTCTTT. It specifies CARSRSDRRVNTEAFF.

As to this clone: Mismatch with germline at one junction end may stem from a read error. This chain joins TRBV15 and TRBJ2-7; 11 positions agree with TRBD2. The CDR3 length is 15 residues. Germline values: CDR1 LNHNV, CDR2 YYDKDF (reference sequence). The CDR3 loop is CATSRETSGKYEQYF. CDR3 DNA: TGTGCCACCAGCCGAGAGACTAGCGGGAAATACGAGCAGTACTTC.

This clone was seen only a few times. The rearrangement joins TRBV7-3 to TRBJ1-1; the D is unclear. Between the trimmed V and J ends, which lost 5 bases and 1 base, there was a span of 11 bases. Germline V CDR1 and CDR2: SGHTA, FQGTGA. This CDR3 region has 14 residues. The CDR3 here is CASSAVGSNTEAFF. The CDR3 DNA follows: TGTGCCAGCAGCGCGGTTGGGTCGAACACTGAAGCTTTCTTT.

The rearrangement joins TRBV12-3 or TRBV12-4 to TRBJ1-4, with a possible D match to TRBD1 (5 bases). V was cut by 6 bases and J by 7 bases, with 12 bases left in between. The CDR3 is 13 residues long. The CDR3 bases are TGTGCCAGCAGAGCCGGGACTGTTGAAAAACTGTTTTTT. Translation gives CASRAGTVEKLFF.

For this clone: The identical CDR3 is also encoded by other nucleotide sequences in the sample. The chain couples TRBV5-1 to TRBJ1-2; perhaps TRBD1 as D (5 bases). CDR3 length: 13 residues. V was pared by 0 bases and J by 2 bases, with 5 bases between. Germline assignment: CDR1 SGHRS and CDR2 YFSETQ. The CDR3 is CASSLDRNYGYTF. The CDR3 nucleotides read TGCGCCAGCAGCTTGGACAGGAACTATGGCTACACCTTC.

This chain links TRBV19 with TRBJ1-2; 7 positions agree with TRBD1. The CDR3 totals 15 residues. The V gene's germline CDR1 is LNHDA and CDR2 SQIVND (reference sequence). After removal of 5 bases from V and 5 bases from J, the junction contained 11 bases not matched to a gene. The CDR3 DNA reads as TGTGCCAGTAGTCGCATGGAGGGGGCGGGTTATGGCTACACCTTC. Translated, it gives CASSRMEGAGYGYTF. The variable domain in full, completed from reference TRBV19 and TRBJ1-2, reads DGGITQSPKYLFRKEGQNVTLSCEQNLNHDAMYWYRQDPGQGLRLIYYSQIVNDFQKGDIAEGYSVSREKKESFPLTVTSAQKNPTAFYLCASSRMEGAGYGYTFGSGTRLTVV.

This clone has only one observation. In nucleotides, the CDR3 is TGTGCCAGCAGTGATCCCGGCCCGGACAGGGGAAATGGCTACACCTTC. This codes for CASSDPGPDRGNGYTF. The chain joins TRBV25-1 to TRBJ1-2; 9 bases are a match to TRBD1. The CDR3 totals 16 residues. The V segment lost 3 bases and the J segment 6 bases; nucleotides outside the gene matches: 11. Per the germline V gene, CDR1 is MGHDK and CDR2 is SYGVNS.

As to this clone: The junction departs from germline at one end; a sequencing error may be responsible. The V call is TRBV7-7, the J call TRBJ1-1; 11 bases map to TRBD1. CDR1 is SSHAT and CDR2 is FNYEAQ in the germline V gene (reference sequence). The CDR3 is made up of 13 amino acids. The CDR3 DNA reads TGTGCTAGCAGTAGGGACAGGGGGTCTGAAGCTTTCTTT. Translation: CASSRDRGSEAFF. Combining the CDR3 with reference TRBV7-7 and TRBJ1-1 gives the whole variable domain GAGVSQSPRYKVTKRGQDVTLRCDPISSHATLYWYQQALGQGPEFLTYFNYEAQPDKSGLPSDRFSAERPEGSISTLTIQRTEQRDSAMYRCASSRDRGSEAFFGQGTRLTVV.

About this clone: This same CDR3 is encoded by further DNA sequences in the sample. The V call is TRBV19, the J call TRBJ2-1, with D tentatively TRBD1 (6 bases). The germline V gene has CDR1 LNHDA and CDR2 SQIVND (reference sequence). V was clipped by 3 bases and J by 4 bases, with 13 bases between them. The CDR3 length is 15 residues. The CDR3 DNA sequence: TGTGCCAGTAGTATCTCCGGGACACCTTACAATGAGCAGTTCTTC. Its translation is CASSISGTPYNEQFF.

This clone was recorded once. The V and J genes are TRBV6-1 and TRBJ2-1; 9 nucleotides line up with TRBD2. This CDR3 has 16 residues. V trimming: 6 bases; J trimming: 1 base; junction bases outside the gene matches: 7. Per the germline V gene, CDR1 is MNHNS and CDR2 is SASEGT. The DNA of the CDR3 is TGTGCCAGCAGCGAACAAGCGGGAGGTTCCTACAATGAGCAGTTCTTC. It translates to CASSEQAGGSYNEQFF.

J is TRBJ2-7 and V is TRBV19; 8 bases line up with TRBD2. Germline CDR1 is LNHDA and CDR2 is SQIVND (reference sequence). Trimming cost V 6 bases and J 3 bases; bases outside gene matches: 7. This CDR3 comprises 14 residues. The DNA of the CDR3 is TGTGCCAGTAGCTCCGGGGGGGTCGTCTACGAGCAGTACTTC. It encodes CASSSGGVVYEQYF.

The chain links TRBV9 to TRBJ1-2; D is ambiguous. The V and J ends lost 0 bases and 2 bases respectively, with 11 bases between them. Germline CDR1 SGDLS, CDR2 YYNGEE. The CDR3 has 15 amino acids. This CDR3 is CASSVDRGGNYGYTF. In DNA form, the CDR3 reads TGTGCCAGCAGCGTAGATCGGGGAGGAAACTATGGCTACACCTTC.

The chain links TRBV19 to TRBJ1-1; D call uncertain. Trimming shortened V by 4 bases and J by 3 bases, and 6 bases separated the two germline ends. The germline CDR1 and CDR2 sequences are LNHDA and SQIVND (reference sequence). This CDR3 is built from 12 residues. CDR3 protein: CASSRQHTEAFF. In DNA form, the CDR3 reads TGTGCCAGTAGTAGACAACACACTGAAGCTTTCTTT. Full variable domain (outside the CDR3, taken from reference TRBV19 and TRBJ1-1): DGGITQSPKYLFRKEGQNVTLSCEQNLNHDAMYWYRQDPGQGLRLIYYSQIVNDFQKGDIAEGYSVSREKKESFPLTVTSAQKNPTAFYLCASSRQHTEAFFGQGTRLTVV.

The chain is built from TRBV20-1 and TRBJ1-2; no definite D call. The CDR3 has 12 residues. V was pared by 3 bases and J by 4 bases, with 9 bases between. The germline gives CDR1 DFQATT, CDR2 SNEGSKA (reference sequence). CDR3 loop: CSASEFSYGYTF. Written as DNA, the CDR3 is TGCAGTGCTAGTGAATTCTCCTATGGCTACACCTTC.

The chain has TRBV11-2 and TRBJ2-1; 14 bases line up with TRBD2. The CDR3 totals 16 residues. Germline V lookup: CDR1 SGHAT, CDR2 FQNNGV. The trim removed 1 base at V and 7 bases at J, leaving 3 bases unmatched. The CDR3 DNA sequence: TGTGCCAGCAGCTTAGGACTAGCGGGAGGGGTGAATGAGCAGTTCTTC. It is translated as CASSLGLAGGVNEQFF. Combining the CDR3 with reference TRBV11-2 and TRBJ2-1 gives the whole variable domain EAGVAQSPRYKIIEKRQSVAFWCNPISGHATLYWYQQILGQGPKLLIQFQNNGVVDDSQLPKDRFSAERLKGVDSTLKIQPAKLEDSAVYLCASSLGLAGGVNEQFFGPGTRLTVL.

This clone was recorded once. In nucleotides, the CDR3 is TGCAGTGCTCAGGGATCCAGGGGCTACACCTTC. This sequence encodes CSAQGSRGYTF. The genes are TRBV20-1 and TRBJ1-2; weak D call: TRBD1 (5 bases). The germline V gene has CDR1 DFQATT and CDR2 SNEGSKA (reference sequence). V lost 5 bases and J 8 bases, leaving 12 bases between the germline ends. The CDR3 contains 11 residues.

This CDR3 is CASSDSERETIHEQFF. The CDR3 DNA reads TGTGCCAGCAGTGACTCTGAGCGGGAGACGATCCATGAGCAGTTCTTC. The gene calls are TRBV6-4 and TRBJ2-1; TRBD2 aligns across 8 bases. V lost 0 bases, J lost 8 bases, and 9 bases stayed unmatched. The CDR3 spans 16 residues. Germline V CDR1 and CDR2: MRHNA, SNTAGT.